The clone carrying this TCR beta chain was seen many times. Its antigen is not identified. The junction had 7 bases not matched to a gene; V was cut back by 4 bases and J by 9 bases. CDR1 is MNHNS and CDR2 is SASEGT in the germline V gene. The length of the CDR3 is 13 residues. This entry belongs to a study of T cells in Graves' hyperthyroidism and ophthalmopathy. Overall study context: Prior to any treatment, at the point of initial diagnosis, peripheral blood was collected.

Study observations and caveats: Most thyroid clonotypes expanded above 0.001 appeared in blood too. The model made its ophthalmopathy prediction, and onset followed a median around 6.9 months later.

The study excluded patients with uncontrolled infection, other autoimmune disease, pregnancy or lactation. RNA transcripts provided the source from which TCR beta CDR3 regions were amplified. Using the HTBI primer set, a first-round RT-PCR was run on the TCR CDR3. TCRdb used MiXCR to reprocess the multiplex PCR reads, holding one entry per CDR3 protein. The table records 640,000 or so distinct CDR3 sequences, about 14% of them present only once. Sequencing used blood. The clonotype was recovered from a woman aged 18-29 years with Graves' ophthalmopathy. The V call is TRBV6-1, the J call TRBJ1-1, with 8 bases identical to TRBD1. CDR3 sequence reads: CASSAQRTGKAFF. In DNA, the CDR3 is TGTGCCAGCAGTGCTCAGCGGACAGGGAAAGCTTTCTTT.